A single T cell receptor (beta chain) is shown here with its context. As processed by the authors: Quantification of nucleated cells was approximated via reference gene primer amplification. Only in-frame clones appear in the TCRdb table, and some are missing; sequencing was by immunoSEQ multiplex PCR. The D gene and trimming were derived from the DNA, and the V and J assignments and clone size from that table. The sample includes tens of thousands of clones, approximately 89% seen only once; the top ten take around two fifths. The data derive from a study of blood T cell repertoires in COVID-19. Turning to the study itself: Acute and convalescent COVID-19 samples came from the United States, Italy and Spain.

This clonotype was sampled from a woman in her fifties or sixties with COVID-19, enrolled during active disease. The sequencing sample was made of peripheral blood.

CDR3 sequence: CASSIVDTGLGYTF. The CDR3, as DNA: TGTGCCAGTAGTATTGTGGACACAGGATTAGGCTACACCTTC. The chain carries TRBV19 and TRBJ1-2, with D possibly TRBD1 on 5 matching bases. CDR1 and CDR2 from the germline V gene are LNHDA and SQIVND (reference sequence). The CDR3 is 14 amino acids. Trimming shortened V by 3 bases and J by 8 bases, and 16 bases separated the two germline ends.